These 13 T cell receptor beta chains were all obtained from the same sample, sequenced in a study of monozygotic twins with inflammatory bowel disease. TCRdb processed the 5' RACE reads again and assigns one entry to each CDR3 protein, with no DNA. The sample includes about 300,000 distinct CDR3 sequences. Material: blood. Source of these receptors: a human donor with ulcerative colitis or Crohn's disease, or a healthy co-twin of an affected twin (not recorded which).

The CDR3 loop reads CASSPLQGTAFF. The rearrangement links TRBV12-3 or TRBV12-4 to TRBJ1-1; TCRdb's D call, TRBD1, is unchecked because there is no DNA. The CDR3 is 12 residues long.

The V call is TRBV24-1, the J call TRBJ1-5; TCRdb's assignment of TRBD1 cannot be checked, as there is no DNA. This CDR3 comprises 16 residues. The germline V gene encodes CDR1 KGHDR and CDR2 SFDVKD. The CDR3 loop is CATSDTDRGGNQPQHF.

This chain links TRBV28 with TRBJ2-3; absent DNA, TCRdb's TRBD2 call cannot be checked. The CDR3 contains 12 residues. Per the germline V gene, CDR1 is MDHEN and CDR2 is SYDVKM. CDR3 amino acids: CASSFGRDTQYF. The whole variable domain, remainder taken from reference TRBV28 and TRBJ2-3, is DVKVTQSSRYLVKRTGEKVFLECVQDMDHENMFWYRQDPGLGLRLIYFSYDVKMKEKGDIPEGYSVSREKKERFSLILESASTNQTSMYLCASSFGRDTQYFGPGTRLTVL.

The chain combines TRBV5-4 with TRBJ1-4; TCRdb's assignment of TRBD1 cannot be checked, as there is no DNA. Germline lookup yields CDR1 SGHNT and CDR2 YYREEE (reference sequence). CDR3 length: 15 amino acids. CDR3 sequence reads: CASSRTGTVNEKLFF.

J is TRBJ2-7 and V is TRBV10-3; the TCRdb D gene call, TRBD1, has no DNA to confirm it. The CDR3 is 18 amino acids. The germline V gene encodes CDR1 ENHRY and CDR2 SYGVKD. Here the CDR3 reads CAISESFLRTGHSYEQYF.

V is TRBV19 and J is TRBJ2-1; TCRdb selects TRBD2, and the lack of DNA leaves this call unchecked. Per germline, CDR1 LNHDA and CDR2 SQIVND (reference sequence). CDR3 length: 13 amino acids. This CDR3 is CASSGLAGYEQFF.

This chain connects TRBV20-1 to TRBJ2-5; no DNA is available, so the TRBD1 call from TCRdb remains unchecked. Germline V CDR1 and CDR2: DFQATT, SNEGSKA (reference sequence). The CDR3 totals 12 residues. CDR3 protein: CSAPDLGNDQYF.

CDR3 sequence: CSVEVSRTRTFEQYF. This sequence joins TRBV29-1 and TRBJ2-7; TCRdb calls TRBD2, which cannot be checked without DNA. The CDR3 spans 15 residues. Germline loops: CDR1 SQVTM, CDR2 ANQGSEA.

This chain uses TRBV27 with TRBJ2-7; TCRdb names TRBD2, which stays unverified in the absence of DNA. The CDR3 totals 19 residues. Germline loops: CDR1 MNHEY, CDR2 SMNVEV (reference sequence). The CDR3 loop reads CASSFSSAVQGGSAYEQYF.

The chain is built from TRBV6-5 and TRBJ2-7; TCRdb proposes TRBD1, but this gene call is untestable without DNA. The CDR3 is 16 residues long. Germline V lookup: CDR1 MNHEY, CDR2 SVGAGI. CDR3 residues: CASSYSKGGSSYEQYF.

V and J are TRBV11-2 and TRBJ2-1; the D call from TCRdb, TRBD2, cannot be confirmed without DNA. Germline CDR1 SGHAT, CDR2 FQNNGV. The length of the CDR3 is 19 residues. The CDR3 here is CASSLRKKVAGGSNNEQFF.

This chain connects TRBV5-1 to TRBJ2-1; TCRdb's D call, TRBD1, is unchecked because there is no DNA. From germline, CDR1 is SGHRS and CDR2 YFSETQ. The CDR3 sequence is 18 residues long. The CDR3 reads CASRMPITGVAYYNEQFF.

The rearrangement uses TRBV20-1 and TRBJ2-1. The CDR3 consists of 12 residues. Per the germline V gene, CDR1 is DFQATT and CDR2 is SNEGSKA (reference sequence). The CDR3 sequence: CSATNSYNEQFF.